The 19 T cell receptor beta chains listed next were all sequenced from one sample in a study of blood T cell repertoires in COVID-19. Sequencing was performed with immunoSEQ multiplex PCR; in TCRdb, only in-frame clones are kept and a portion is missing. The sample yields just over 60,000 clones, 80% seen once. Material for sequencing was peripheral blood. The receptor set was obtained from a man aged 25-40 years with COVID-19, enrolled during active disease.

The CDR3, as DNA: TGTGCCAGCAGCTTACTATCGGTGAACACTGAAGCTTTCTTT. This gives the protein CASSLLSVNTEAFF. The rearrangement joins TRBV7-8 to TRBJ1-1; D is uncertain. In germline, CDR1 is SGHVS, CDR2 FQNEAQ. V was clipped by 2 bases and J by 0 bases, with 7 bases between them. CDR3 length equals 14 residues.

This clone was recorded once. The chain has TRBV5-6 and TRBJ1-2, with 7 bases matching TRBD1. CDR1 and CDR2 from the germline V gene are SGHDT and YYEEEE. J was trimmed by 0 bases and V by 4 bases; bases with no gene match: 6. The CDR3 is 15 amino acids. The DNA of the CDR3 is TGTGCCAGCAGCCTCGGACAGGCCTCTAACTATGGCTACACCTTC. It translates to CASSLGQASNYGYTF.

This clone was seen a single time. The chain is built from TRBV3-1 (or the pseudogene TRBV3-2) and TRBJ1-6; tentative D call: TRBD1 (5 bases). This CDR3 spans 16 amino acids. Between the trimmed V and J ends, which lost 1 base and 7 bases, there was a span of 14 bases. CDR1 and CDR2 (germline): LGHDT, YNNKEL (reference sequence). CDR3 in amino acids: CASSQAGYGMNSPLHF. CDR3 sequence (DNA): TGTGCCAGCAGCCAAGCAGGGTACGGTATGAATTCACCCCTCCACTTT.

The chain carries TRBV10-3 and TRBJ1-2; D gene ambiguous. Trimming removed 4 bases from V and 8 bases from J, with 11 bases in between. The CDR3 spans 12 residues. Germline V gives CDR1 ENHRY, CDR2 SYGVKD. CDR3 region: CAISGRQEGYTF. CDR3 bases: TGTGCCATCAGTGGTAGACAAGAGGGCTACACCTTC.

The chain carries TRBV15 and TRBJ2-1, with 8 nucleotides matching TRBD2. This CDR3 spans 18 amino acids. With V trimmed by 0 bases and J by 0 bases, 7 bases remained unmatched. Germline V gene data show CDR1 as LNHNV and CDR2 as YYDKDF (reference sequence). The CDR3: CATSRDRVAGSSYNEQFF. The CDR3 DNA is TGTGCCACCAGCAGAGATCGAGTAGCGGGAAGCTCCTACAATGAGCAGTTCTTC.

The gene calls are TRBV11-2 and TRBJ2-1; TRBD2 agrees at 7 bases. The V gene end was trimmed by 5 bases and the J gene end by 6 bases; junction bases not matched to a gene: 7. Germline V lookup: CDR1 SGHAT, CDR2 FQNNGV. The CDR3 runs 14 residues. CDR3 sequence: CASSPVGGFNEQFF. The CDR3 bases are TGTGCCAGCAGCCCGGTGGGAGGGTTCAATGAGCAGTTCTTC.

The chain links TRBV7-2 to TRBJ1-5, with a weak D call TRBD1 (5 bases). Germline V gene lookup returns CDR1 SGHTA and CDR2 FQGNSA. The CDR3 covers 15 residues. Trimming left V 3 bases short and J 1 base short, with 10 bases between. The CDR3 DNA sequence: TGTGCCAGCAGCTTGAGGGGAGGGAGCAATCAGCCCCAGCATTTT. It yields the protein CASSLRGGSNQPQHF.

The genes are TRBV5-4 and TRBJ1-1; possibly TRBD1 for D (6 bases). The germline gives CDR1 SGHNT, CDR2 YYREEE (reference sequence). The CDR3 length is 16 residues. V lost 0 bases and J 1 base, leaving 13 bases between the germline ends. The CDR3 nucleotides are TGTGCCAGCAGCTTGGCCCCCGGACAGACGAACACTGAAGCTTTCTTT. This encodes CASSLAPGQTNTEAFF. Variable domain in full (rest from reference TRBV5-4 and TRBJ1-1): ETGVTQSPTHLIKTRGQQVTLRCSSQSGHNTVSWYQQALGQGPQFIFQYYREEENGRGNFPPRFSGLQFPNYSSELNVNALELDDSALYLCASSLAPGQTNTEAFFGQGTRLTVV.

The V call is TRBV6-6, the J call TRBJ1-1, with 9 positions matching TRBD1. The V and J ends lost 6 bases and 3 bases, in that order; junction bases with no gene match: 11. Germline V gene lookup returns CDR1 MNHNY and CDR2 SVGAGI (reference sequence). The CDR3 sequence is 16 residues long. CDR3 coding DNA: TGTGCCAGCAGACAAAACCGGGGACAGGGCTACACTGAAGCTTTCTTT. Encoded protein: CASRQNRGQGYTEAFF.

In this sample, this clone turned up a few times. The rearrangement links TRBV29-1 to TRBJ2-1; TRBD2 agrees at 9 bases. The CDR3 is 14 amino acids. Germline CDR1 is SQVTM and CDR2 is ANQGSEA. Trimming at V came to 4 bases and at J to 6 bases, leaving 7 bases not matched to a gene. The chain's CDR3 is CSVGLERGANEQFF. CDR3 DNA sequence: TGCAGCGTTGGGCTCGAGCGGGGGGCCAATGAGCAGTTCTTC.

V is TRBV27 and J is TRBJ2-1, with 8 bases matching TRBD2. After removal of 3 bases from V and 0 bases from J, the junction contained 7 bases not matched to a gene. There are 17 residues in the CDR3. Germline CDR1 is MNHEY and CDR2 is SMNVEV (reference sequence). The CDR3 nucleotides are TGTGCCAGCAGTTTGGGACTAGGATTGGGCTCCTACAATGAGCAGTTCTTC. As protein: CASSLGLGLGSYNEQFF.

The chain carries TRBV7-2 and TRBJ1-1, with no clear D. This CDR3 region has 15 residues. Germline V lookup: CDR1 SGHTA, CDR2 FQGNSA. The ends were cut back, 1 base at V and 4 bases at J, with 13 bases in the middle. For the CDR3, the DNA is TGTGCCAGCAGCTTAGTCTTCTCCGGGGTCACTGAAGCTTTCTTT. As protein: CASSLVFSGVTEAFF.

The J gene is TRBJ2-1, the V gene TRBV10-3, with D tentatively TRBD1 (6 bases). This CDR3 has 14 amino acids. Germline V gene data show CDR1 as ENHRY and CDR2 as SYGVKD. V was pared by 3 bases and J by 5 bases, with 11 bases between. The CDR3 spells CAISEGQKNNEQFF. CDR3 sequence (DNA): TGTGCCATCAGTGAAGGACAGAAGAACAATGAGCAGTTCTTC.

V is TRBV7-8 and J is TRBJ2-1; TRBD2 agrees at 9 bases. Germline assignment: CDR1 SGHVS and CDR2 FQNEAQ. V lost 2 bases and J lost 4; bases outside the gene matches: 9. This CDR3 has 17 residues. CDR3 sequence (DNA): TGTGCCAGCAGCTTATCCAGCGGGGGGCTTACATACAATGAGCAGTTCTTC. It specifies CASSLSSGGLTYNEQFF.

The J gene is TRBJ2-7, the V gene TRBV30; 7 bases match TRBD1. From germline, CDR1 is GTSNPN and CDR2 SVGIG (reference sequence). V shed 6 bases, J shed 0 bases, and the junction held 5 bases outside the gene matches. The CDR3 runs to 13 residues. Here the CDR3 DNA reads TGTGCCTGCGGGACAGCGAGCTCCTACGAGCAGTACTTC. Its translation is CACGTASSYEQYF.

This clone was detected only a few times. The chain recombines TRBV7-9 with TRBJ2-5, with 8 bases fitting TRBD2. After removal of 3 bases from V and 3 bases from J, the junction contained 15 bases not matched to a gene. This CDR3 spans 18 amino acids. Germline lookup yields CDR1 SEHNR and CDR2 FQNEAQ (reference sequence). CDR3 coding DNA: TGTGCCAGCAGCTTGCGAGCGGGAGATGGAAAAGGGAAAGAGACCCAGTACTTC. Amino acids: CASSLRAGDGKGKETQYF.

The chain combines TRBV5-1 with TRBJ2-4, with TRBD1 matching 8 bases. The CDR3 has 16 amino acids. CDR1 and CDR2 (germline): SGHRS, YFSETQ. The junction had 9 bases not matched to a gene; V was cut back by 4 bases and J by 3 bases. The CDR3 protein is CASSQQGGFDKNIQYF. The CDR3 region has the DNA TGCGCCAGCAGCCAACAGGGGGGATTTGACAAAAACATTCAGTACTTC.

The rearrangement joins TRBV6-5 to TRBJ2-7; 9 nucleotides match TRBD1. The germline gives CDR1 MNHEY, CDR2 SVGAGI. The CDR3 is made up of 14 amino acids. Trimming removed 4 bases from V and 4 bases from J; junction bases left unmatched: 5. Here the CDR3 DNA reads TGTGCCAGCAGTTCAGGACAGGGGATTTACGAGCAGTACTTC. Translated: CASSSGQGIYEQYF.

The V gene is TRBV3-1 (or the pseudogene TRBV3-2), the J gene TRBJ1-2; 11 nucleotides align to TRBD1. In germline, CDR1 is LGHDT, CDR2 YNNKEL (reference sequence). The CDR3 consists of 14 residues. V lost 1 base to trimming and J lost 7 bases; unmatched junction nucleotides: 2. CDR3 amino acids: CASSQGDRGTGYTF. The CDR3 DNA reads as TGTGCCAGCAGCCAAGGGGACAGGGGGACTGGCTACACCTTC.